What follows are 14 T cell receptor beta chains derived from one specimen sequenced in a study of neurological immune-mediated disorders (dated by TCRdb to about 2019). Library construction relied on 5' RACE. The sequencer listed for this sample is Illumina HiSeq 2500. TCRdb reran the public reads through fastp at Q25 and MiXCR, keeping productive beta chains. Rows are combined by CDR3 protein, so each entry shows the most common genes and DNA. The sample table shows roughly 61,000 distinct CDR3 sequences, and nearly 25% are seen once. The top ten clonotypes cover about 4.9% of the sample. The time point label, read with the paper, signifies: technical triplicate 2. Sequencing input: PBMCs. Receptors originate from a man aged 55 to 69 with HTLV-1-associated myelopathy (HAM/TSP).

This clonotype was found many times. V gene TRBV7-8 combines with J gene TRBJ1-5; TRBD1 matches at 7 bases. Germline-derived CDR1 and CDR2 are SGHVS and FQNEAQ. This CDR3 has 16 amino acids. The V and J ends lost 0 bases and 1 base, in that order; junction bases with no gene match: 3. The CDR3 is CASSLAQGVSNQPQHF. CDR3 nucleotides: TGTGCCAGCAGCTTAGCGCAGGGGGTGAGCAATCAGCCCCAGCATTTT.

In its sample, this clonotype was seen many times. The gene calls are TRBV5-8 and TRBJ2-5, with 9 bases fitting TRBD1. Trimming cost V 4 bases and J 4 bases; bases outside gene matches: 11. This CDR3 region has 16 residues. The germline V gene encodes CDR1 SGHTS and CDR2 YDEGEE. CDR3 protein: CASSILRGQGPETQYF. CDR3 in DNA: TGTGCCAGCAGCATACTCCGGGGACAGGGCCCAGAGACCCAGTACTTC.

This clonotype has ten or more counts. The chain links TRBV5-1 to TRBJ2-1, with D unresolved. The CDR3 has 14 residues. Deletions cut 0 bases from V and 4 bases from J, with 8 bases between. Germline V lookup: CDR1 SGHRS, CDR2 YFSETQ. The DNA for the CDR3 is TGCGCCAGCAGCTTGGTCACAGAGTACAATGAGCAGTTCTTC. Translated: CASSLVTEYNEQFF.

In this sample, this clonotype turned up many times. This chain links TRBV3-1 with TRBJ1-5, with D uncertain. Germline V gives CDR1 LGHDT, CDR2 YNNKEL (reference sequence). Trimming shortened V by 0 bases and J by 6 bases, and 12 bases separated the two germline ends. This CDR3 is 15 amino acids long. In DNA, the CDR3 is TGTGCCAGCAGCCAAGATTTGGCCCTTAGTCAGCCCCAGCATTTT. Translating gives CASSQDLALSQPQHF.

This clonotype was seen at least ten times. This chain joins TRBV20-1 and TRBJ2-7; TRBD1 aligns across 8 bases. Germline V gives CDR1 DFQATT, CDR2 SNEGSKA (reference sequence). Trimming cost V 3 bases and J 2 bases; bases outside gene matches: 6. This CDR3 is built from 14 residues. The CDR3 reads CSASPWTGPYEQYF. CDR3 DNA: TGCAGTGCTAGTCCCTGGACAGGGCCCTACGAGCAGTACTTC.

Ten or more counts support this clonotype. The chain joins TRBV20-1 to TRBJ2-1, with D uncertain. There are 14 residues in the CDR3. The V gene lost 0 bases and the J gene lost 9 bases, with 15 bases spanning the gap. Per the germline V gene, CDR1 is DFQATT and CDR2 is SNEGSKA (reference sequence). DNA of the CDR3: TGCAGTGCTAGAGATATGGTCAGTTTCACTGAGCAGTTCTTC. Residues: CSARDMVSFTEQFF.

This clonotype was counted many times. The chain's CDR3 is CASSPSGTAKETQYF. CDR3 sequence (DNA): TGTGCCAGCAGCCCCTCCGGGACTGCAAAAGAGACCCAGTACTTC. This chain joins TRBV11-2 and TRBJ2-5; tentative D call: TRBD2 (6 bases). The length of the CDR3 is 15 residues. Trimming pared 5 bases from V and 3 bases from J, leaving 16 bases between. The germline V gene has CDR1 SGHAT and CDR2 FQNNGV.

This clonotype has a count of ten or more. This chain uses TRBV5-1 with TRBJ2-2; 8 bases are a match to TRBD1. With 4 bases clipped from V and 4 bases from J, the junction kept 3 bases outside the gene matches. Germline V gene lookup returns CDR1 SGHRS and CDR2 YFSETQ. There are 14 residues in the CDR3. CDR3 amino acids: CASSQTGATGELFF. The CDR3 bases are TGCGCCAGCAGCCAGACAGGGGCCACCGGGGAGCTGTTTTTT.

The chain employs TRBV20-1 and TRBJ1-1; D ambiguous. Germline V gene sequence: CDR1 DFQATT, CDR2 SNEGSKA (reference sequence). The CDR3 loop spans 12 amino acids. Trimming pared 3 bases from V and 1 base from J, leaving 6 bases between. CDR3 sequence: CSASRQNTEAFF. In nucleotides, the CDR3 is TGCAGTGCTAGTAGACAGAACACTGAAGCTTTCTTT.

This clonotype was found many times. This rearrangement joins TRBV5-4 to TRBJ2-1, with D maybe TRBD2 (5 bases). Germline CDR1 reads SGHNT; CDR2 reads YYREEE (reference sequence). CDR3 length: 15 residues. The V and J ends lost 5 bases and 2 bases respectively, with 14 bases between them. The CDR3, as DNA: TGTGCCAGCAGGGATGGTGGGAGAACCTACAATGAGCAGTTCTTC. As protein: CASRDGGRTYNEQFF.

This clonotype was observed a few times. This chain connects TRBV20-1 to TRBJ2-3; weak D call: TRBD2 (6 bases). The germline V gene encodes CDR1 DFQATT and CDR2 SNEGSKA (reference sequence). The CDR3 runs 14 residues. Trimming stripped 4 bases from V and 2 bases from J, with 13 bases between. In DNA, the CDR3 is TGCAGTGCTATCGTAGCGGAGATCACAGATACGCAGTATTTT. Amino acid sequence: CSAIVAEITDTQYF.

The rearrangement uses TRBV5-1 and TRBJ2-1; D is perhaps TRBD1 or TRBD2 (6 bases each). Germline CDR1 SGHRS, CDR2 YFSETQ. The V end lost 1 base, the J end lost 8 bases, and 10 bases lay between the germline ends. This CDR3 contains 13 residues. Written as DNA, the CDR3 is TGCGCCAGCAGCTTGAGGGGGGCCTATGAGCAGTTCTTC. Its translation: CASSLRGAYEQFF. The full variable domain, rest sourced from reference TRBV5-1 and TRBJ2-1, is KAGVTQTPRYLIKTRGQQVTLSCSPISGHRSVSWYQQTPGQGLQFLFEYFSETQRNKGNFPGRFSGRQFSNSRSEMNVSTLELGDSALYLCASSLRGAYEQFFGPGTRLTVL.

This clonotype was counted at least ten times. The chain combines TRBV15 with TRBJ2-1; TRBD2 matches at 10 bases. From germline, CDR1 is LNHNV and CDR2 YYDKDF (reference sequence). The J segment lost 10 bases and the V segment lost 3 bases, leaving 15 bases of the junction unmatched. CDR3 length equals 17 residues. The CDR3 coding sequence is TGTGCCACCAGCAGCTACCCGAGGAGCGGGAGGGCGGGAGAGCAGTTCTTC. Its translation: CATSSYPRSGRAGEQFF.

This clonotype occurred many times. J is TRBJ2-3 and V is TRBV5-1; 7 bases align to TRBD2. The V segment lost 1 base and the J segment 0 bases; nucleotides outside the gene matches: 5. Germline assignment: CDR1 SGHRS and CDR2 YFSETQ. The CDR3 totals 16 residues. This chain's CDR3 is CASSLWSGVSTDTQYF. In DNA, the CDR3 is TGCGCCAGCAGCTTGTGGAGCGGGGTGAGCACAGATACGCAGTATTTT.